The 11 T cell receptor beta chains below were found in one sample sequenced in a study of cytomegalovirus exposure and HLA in healthy donors. PCR used 60 Vbeta primers and 13 Jbeta primers. The method was immunoSEQ multiplex PCR; TCRdb's version includes in-frame clones alone and lacks a portion of them. Of some 150,000 clones in the sample, nearly 80% were seen once. The sample taken for sequencing was PBMCs. These receptor sequences come from a male donor in good health and CMV-seronegative.

This clone was observed once. The V and J genes are TRBV30 and TRBJ2-3, with TRBD2 identical over 9 bases. The CDR3 has 15 residues. Looked up from germline, CDR1 is GTSNPN and CDR2 is SVGIG (reference sequence). The V gene end was trimmed by 4 bases and the J gene end by 1 base; junction bases not matched to a gene: 6. CDR3 nucleotide sequence: TGTGCCTGGAAGCGGGCGGGGGGGGGCACAGATACGCAGTATTTT. It yields the protein CAWKRAGGGTDTQYF.

This rearrangement joins TRBV19 to TRBJ2-2, with 8 positions matching TRBD1. CDR1 and CDR2 (germline): LNHDA, SQIVND (reference sequence). The CDR3 runs 17 residues. With 5 bases clipped from V and 0 bases from J, the junction kept 8 bases outside the gene matches. CDR3 in DNA: TGTGCCAGTAGTCACACAGGGGGGCAGTCGAACACCGGGGAGCTGTTTTTT. It specifies CASSHTGGQSNTGELFF.

The V call is TRBV25-1, the J call TRBJ2-5, with TRBD1 identical over 11 bases. The CDR3 loop spans 15 amino acids. Trimming took 5 bases from V and 2 from J; bases not matched to a gene: 4. Looked up from germline, CDR1 is MGHDK and CDR2 is SYGVNS. CDR3 sequence reads: CASSRTGGEQETQYF. The CDR3 DNA reads as TGTGCCAGCAGTCGGACAGGGGGCGAACAAGAGACCCAGTACTTC.

The DNA of the CDR3 is TGTGCCAGCAGTGCCGGGACAGGGTTGGCCGGGGAGCTGTTTTTT. This translates into CASSAGTGLAGELFF. The J gene is TRBJ2-2, the V gene TRBV6-4, with 9 bases matching TRBD1. The CDR3 runs to 15 residues. The J segment lost 6 bases and the V segment lost 4 bases, leaving 6 bases of the junction unmatched. CDR1 is MRHNA and CDR2 is SNTAGT in the germline V gene.

This clone has only a few counts. The V call is TRBV4-3, the J call TRBJ1-1, with D tentatively TRBD1 (6 bases). Germline V lookup: CDR1 LGHNA, CDR2 YSLEER. With 3 bases removed from V and 1 base from J, the gap between germline ends came to 6 bases. This CDR3 has 13 amino acids. CDR3 protein: CASSQTGNTEAFF. The CDR3, as DNA: TGCGCCAGCAGCCAGACAGGGAACACTGAAGCTTTCTTT.

Comments on this clone: The junction does not match germline at one end; this may be a read error. Other DNA sequences in this sample translate to the same CDR3. The chain recombines TRBV10-1 with TRBJ1-1; no firm D call. The CDR3 is 13 residues long. The germline V gene has CDR1 WNHNN and CDR2 SYGVQD (reference sequence). DNA of the CDR3: TGCGCCAGCAGTGAGTCCGGGAATCTTGAAGCCTTCTTT. Its translation: CASSESGNLEAFF.

The chain employs TRBV28 and TRBJ1-2, with a tentative D call TRBD1 (5 bases). V lost 7 bases and J 3 bases, leaving 9 bases between the germline ends. Germline V gives CDR1 MDHEN, CDR2 SYDVKM. The CDR3 runs to 12 residues. In DNA, the CDR3 is TGTGCCAGCAATCAGGGTGACTATGGCTACACCTTC. This gives the protein CASNQGDYGYTF.

Concerning this clone: Relative to the germline gene, one junction end is altered; a read error may explain this. The chain employs TRBV30 and TRBJ1-4, with D unclear. Per germline, CDR1 GTSNPN and CDR2 SVGIG (reference sequence). This CDR3 has 13 amino acids. CDR3 sequence (DNA): TGTGCCTGGAGTGGGGCGGGAAATGAAGAACTGTTTTTT. Its protein is CAWSGAGNEELFF.

The J gene is TRBJ2-5, the V gene TRBV18, with D perhaps TRBD2 (5 bases). The better agreement between TRBJ2-7 and the DNA end casts doubt on the J call. CDR1 is KGHSH and CDR2 is LQKENI in the germline V gene. The CDR3 extends over 12 amino acids. The CDR3: CASSQAGYEQYF. In nucleotides, the CDR3 is TGTGCCAGCTCACAGGCGGGCTACGAGCAGTACTTC.

The gene calls are TRBV6-5 and TRBJ1-1; 8 positions match TRBD1. The CDR3 loop spans 15 amino acids. Germline lookup yields CDR1 MNHEY and CDR2 SVGAGI. J gave up 7 bases and V 2 bases, and 9 bases lay outside the gene matches. The CDR3 protein is CASSYRPTGAGEAFF. CDR3 nucleotides: TGTGCCAGCAGTTACCGCCCGACAGGGGCTGGTGAAGCTTTCTTT.

In its sample, this clone was seen once. The rearrangement links TRBV6-5 to TRBJ2-5; 11 bases fit TRBD2. Germline CDR1 and CDR2: MNHEY and SVGAGI. This CDR3 has 14 amino acids. The V and J ends lost 8 bases and 1 base, in that order; junction bases with no gene match: 3. For the CDR3, the DNA is TGTGCCAGCCTAGCGGGGGGCCGCCAAGAGACCCAGTACTTC. Residues: CASLAGGRQETQYF.